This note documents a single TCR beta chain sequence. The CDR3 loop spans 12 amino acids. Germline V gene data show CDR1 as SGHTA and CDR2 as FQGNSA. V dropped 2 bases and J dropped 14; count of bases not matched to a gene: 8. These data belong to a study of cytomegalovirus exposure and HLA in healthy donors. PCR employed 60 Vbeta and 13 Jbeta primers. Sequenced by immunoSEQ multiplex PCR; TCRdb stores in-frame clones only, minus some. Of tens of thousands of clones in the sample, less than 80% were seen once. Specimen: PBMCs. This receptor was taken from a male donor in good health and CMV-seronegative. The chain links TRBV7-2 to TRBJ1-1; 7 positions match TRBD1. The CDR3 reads CASSLSQQGIFF. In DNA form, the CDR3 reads TGTGCCAGCAGCTTAAGCCAACAGGGGATATTCTTT. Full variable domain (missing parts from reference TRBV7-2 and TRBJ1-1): GAGVSQSPSNKVTEKGKDVELRCDPISGHTALYWYRQSLGQGLEFLIYFQGNSAPDKSGLPSDRFSAERTGGSVSTLTIQRTQQEDSAVYLCASSLSQQGIFFGQGTRLTVV.